The T cell receptor beta chain under discussion was sequenced for a study of blood T cell repertoires in COVID-19. Produced via immunoSEQ multiplex PCR; TCRdb's table is partial and in-frame only. The table has 290,000 or so clones, 85% to 90% seen once. This clone was seen just once. Germline V gene sequence: CDR1 KGHDR, CDR2 SFDVKD. CDR3 size: 16 residues. V lost 3 bases and J 4 bases, leaving 15 bases between the germline ends. The rearrangement uses TRBV24-1 and TRBJ1-5, with D perhaps TRBD1 (5 bases). This receptor was identified in a man between 65 and 79 years old with acute or convalescent COVID-19. The sequencing sample was made of peripheral blood. The CDR3 sequence is CATSDTGSGGNQPQHF. The CDR3, as DNA: TGTGCCACCAGTGATACGGGATCGGGGGGGAATCAGCCCCAGCATTTT.